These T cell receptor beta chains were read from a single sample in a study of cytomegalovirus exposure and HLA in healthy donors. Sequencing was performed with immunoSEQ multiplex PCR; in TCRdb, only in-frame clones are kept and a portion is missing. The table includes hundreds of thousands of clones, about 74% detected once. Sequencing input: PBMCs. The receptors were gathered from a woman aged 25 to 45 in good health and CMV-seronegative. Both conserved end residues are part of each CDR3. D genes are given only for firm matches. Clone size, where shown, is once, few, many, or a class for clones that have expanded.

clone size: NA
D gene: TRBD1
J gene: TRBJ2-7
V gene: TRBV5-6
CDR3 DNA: TGTGCCAGCAGCTTGTTGGCTGGGACAGGGGTCTACCACGAGCAGTACTTC
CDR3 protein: CASSLLAGTGVYHEQYF

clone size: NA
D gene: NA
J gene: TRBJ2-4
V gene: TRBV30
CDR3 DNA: TGTGCCTGCCGAGAAGCCAAAAACATTCAGTACTTC
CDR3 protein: CACREAKNIQYF

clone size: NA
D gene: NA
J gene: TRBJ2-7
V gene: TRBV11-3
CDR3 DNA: TGTGCCAGCAGCTTAGCCCCAGGGGTTGGGGAGCAGTACTTC
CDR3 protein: CASSLAPGVGEQYF

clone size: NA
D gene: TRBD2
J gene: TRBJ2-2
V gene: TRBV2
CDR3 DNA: TGTGCCAGCAGTACAGCGGGAGGTGGGACCGGGGAGCTGTTTTTT
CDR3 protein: CASSTAGGGTGELFF

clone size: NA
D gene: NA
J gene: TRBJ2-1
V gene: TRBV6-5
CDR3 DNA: TGTGCCAGCAGTCCTTCGGGGAATGAGCAGTTCTTC
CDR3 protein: CASSPSGNEQFF

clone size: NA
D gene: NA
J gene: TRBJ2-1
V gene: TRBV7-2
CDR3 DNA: TGTGCCAGCAACCGCTTATTCGGGGAAAATGAGCAGTTCTTC
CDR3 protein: CASNRLFGENEQFF

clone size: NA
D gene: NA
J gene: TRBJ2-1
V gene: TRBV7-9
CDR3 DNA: TGTGCCAGCAGCTTAGCGGCCAATGAGCAGTTCTTC
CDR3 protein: CASSLAANEQFF

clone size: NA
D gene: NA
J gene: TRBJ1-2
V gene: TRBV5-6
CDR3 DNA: TGTGCCAGCAGCTCTCCGGCGGGGCCCTCTAACTATGGCTACACCTTC
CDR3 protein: CASSSPAGPSNYGYTF

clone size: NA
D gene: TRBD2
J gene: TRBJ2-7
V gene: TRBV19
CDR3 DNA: TGTGCCAGTAGCGGGACTAGCGGGAGCTCCTACGAGCAGTACTTC
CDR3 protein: CASSGTSGSSYEQYF

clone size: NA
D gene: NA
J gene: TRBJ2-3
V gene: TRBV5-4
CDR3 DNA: TGTGCCAGCACTTACTACAGCACAGATACGCAGTATTTT
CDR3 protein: CASTYYSTDTQYF

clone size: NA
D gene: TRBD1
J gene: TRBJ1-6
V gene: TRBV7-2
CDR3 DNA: TGTGCCAGCAGCTTAGCGGCAGGGGGGTCACCCCTCCACTTT
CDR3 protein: CASSLAAGGSPLHF

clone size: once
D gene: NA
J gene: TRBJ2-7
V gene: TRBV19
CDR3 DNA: TGTGCCAGTAGTCCAGGCTCCTCTGACGAGCAGTACTTC
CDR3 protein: CASSPGSSDEQYF

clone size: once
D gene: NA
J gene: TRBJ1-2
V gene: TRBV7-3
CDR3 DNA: TGTGCCAGCAGGCCAGGGGTCGGCTACACCTTC
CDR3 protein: CASRPGVGYTF

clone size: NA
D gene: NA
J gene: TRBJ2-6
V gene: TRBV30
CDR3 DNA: TGTGCCTGGTCTAGCTCTGGGGCCAACGTCCTGACTTTC
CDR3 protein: CAWSSSGANVLTF

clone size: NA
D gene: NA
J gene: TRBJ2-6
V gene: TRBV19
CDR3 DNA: TGTGCCAGTAGTATAGATCCAGACAGACCCAGCTCTGGGGCCAACGTCCTGACTTTC
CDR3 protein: CASSIDPDRPSSGANVLTF

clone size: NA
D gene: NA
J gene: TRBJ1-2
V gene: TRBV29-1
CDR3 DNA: TGCAGCGTTGGGACCGGGGGGCATGGCTACACCTTC
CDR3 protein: CSVGTGGHGYTF

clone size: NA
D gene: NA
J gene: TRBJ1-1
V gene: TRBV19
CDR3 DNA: TGTGCCAGTATTAATGCAGGGACTAACACTGAAGCTTTCTTT
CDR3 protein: CASINAGTNTEAFF

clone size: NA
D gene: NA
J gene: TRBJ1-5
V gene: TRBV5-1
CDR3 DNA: TGCGCCAGCAGCTTGGGCCCAGGAGCAGGGAATCAGCCCCAGCATTTT
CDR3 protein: CASSLGPGAGNQPQHF

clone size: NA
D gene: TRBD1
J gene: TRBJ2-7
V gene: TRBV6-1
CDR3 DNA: TGTGCCAGCAGTGAAGCGGGGACAGGAGCCTACGAGCAGTACTTC
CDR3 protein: CASSEAGTGAYEQYF

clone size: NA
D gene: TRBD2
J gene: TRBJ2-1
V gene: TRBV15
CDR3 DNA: TGTGCCACCAGCAGAACCAGCGGGAGGCAGGACAATGAGCAGTTCTTC
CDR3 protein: CATSRTSGRQDNEQFF

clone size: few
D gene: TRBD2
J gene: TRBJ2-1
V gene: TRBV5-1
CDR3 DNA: TGCGCCAGCAGCAATAGCGGGTCGCGCTCCAATGAGCAGTTCTTC
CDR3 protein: CASSNSGSRSNEQFF

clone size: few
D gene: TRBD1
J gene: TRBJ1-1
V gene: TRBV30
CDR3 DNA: TGTGCCTCGACAGGGGCCTTGAACACTGAAGCTTTCTTT
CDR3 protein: CASTGALNTEAFF

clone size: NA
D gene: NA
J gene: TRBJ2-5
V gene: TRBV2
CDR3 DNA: TGTGCCAGCAGTGAGGAGAACGAAGAGACCCAGTACTTC
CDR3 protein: CASSEENEETQYF

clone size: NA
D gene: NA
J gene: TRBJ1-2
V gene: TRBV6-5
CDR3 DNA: TGTGCCAGCAGGGGGGCAAACTATGGCTACACCTTC
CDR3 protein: CASRGANYGYTF

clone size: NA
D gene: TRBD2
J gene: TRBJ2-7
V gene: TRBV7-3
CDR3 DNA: TGTGCCAGCAGCTTAAGGGGGACTAGCGGGAGCTACGAGCAGTACTTC
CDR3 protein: CASSLRGTSGSYEQYF

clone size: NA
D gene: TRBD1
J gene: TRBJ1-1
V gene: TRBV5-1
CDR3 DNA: TGCGCCAGCAGCTTGGAAAGGACAGGGCAATCTGAAGCTTTCTTT
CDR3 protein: CASSLERTGQSEAFF

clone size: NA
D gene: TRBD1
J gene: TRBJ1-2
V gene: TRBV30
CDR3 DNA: TGTGCCTGGAGTGTACAGGGGGGCGGCTATGGCTACACCTTC
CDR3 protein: CAWSVQGGGYGYTF

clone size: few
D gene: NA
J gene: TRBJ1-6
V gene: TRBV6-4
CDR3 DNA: TGTGCCAGCAGTTGGCAGGGAGGCTCACCCCTCCACTTT
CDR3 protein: CASSWQGGSPLHF

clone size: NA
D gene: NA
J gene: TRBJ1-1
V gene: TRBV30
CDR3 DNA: TGTGCCTGGAGTATCGAGGAGCCCTTGAACACTGAAGCTTTCTTT
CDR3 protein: CAWSIEEPLNTEAFF

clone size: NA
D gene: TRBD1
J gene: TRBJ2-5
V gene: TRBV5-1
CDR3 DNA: TGCGCCAGCAGCTGGACAGGGGGCGACGCAGAGACCCAGTACTTC
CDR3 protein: CASSWTGGDAETQYF

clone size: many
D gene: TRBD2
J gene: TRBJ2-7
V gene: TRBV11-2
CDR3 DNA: TGTGCCAGCAATCTAGCGGGATCATCCTACGAGCAGTACTTC
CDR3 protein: CASNLAGSSYEQYF

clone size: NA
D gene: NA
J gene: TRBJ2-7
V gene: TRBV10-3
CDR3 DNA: TGTGCCACCGATCGGGGGAACTACGAGCAGTACTTC
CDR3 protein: CATDRGNYEQYF

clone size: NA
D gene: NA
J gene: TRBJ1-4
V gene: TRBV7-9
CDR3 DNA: TGTGCCAGCAGCTTAGTGGGGCAGGGGAATGAAAAACTGTTTTTT
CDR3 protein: CASSLVGQGNEKLFF

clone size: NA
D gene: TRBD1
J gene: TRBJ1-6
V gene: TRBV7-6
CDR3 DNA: TGTGCCAGCAGCCCCCAACAGGGGTCACCCCTCCACTTT
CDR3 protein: CASSPQQGSPLHF

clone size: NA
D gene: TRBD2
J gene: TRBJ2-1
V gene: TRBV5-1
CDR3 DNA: TGCGCCAGCAGCCGCGTAGTAGCGGGAGGGCCTAGCTCCTACAATGAGCAGTTCTTC
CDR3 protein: CASSRVVAGGPSSYNEQFF

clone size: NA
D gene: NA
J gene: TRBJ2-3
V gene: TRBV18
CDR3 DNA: TGTGCCAGCTCACCACCCTCCTCAGATACGCAGTATTTT
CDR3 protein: CASSPPSSDTQYF

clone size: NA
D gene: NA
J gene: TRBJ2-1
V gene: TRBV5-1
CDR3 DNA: TGTGCCAGCAGCTTGGTCTCTCTCTACAATGAGCAGTTCTTC
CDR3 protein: CASSLVSLYNEQFF

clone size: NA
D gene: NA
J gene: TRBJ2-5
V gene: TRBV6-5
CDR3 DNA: TGTGCCAGCCGTCACAGGGTTCGCCAAGAGACCCAGTACTTC
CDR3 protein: CASRHRVRQETQYF

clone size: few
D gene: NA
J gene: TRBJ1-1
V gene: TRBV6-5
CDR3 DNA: TGTGCCAGCAGTAGCTGGGAGAGTGAAGCTTTCTTT
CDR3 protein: CASSSWESEAFF

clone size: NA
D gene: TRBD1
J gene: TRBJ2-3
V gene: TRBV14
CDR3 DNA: TGTGCCAGCAGCCAATGGGGGACAGGAAGTATCGAAGATACGCAGTATTTT
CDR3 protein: CASSQWGTGSIEDTQYF

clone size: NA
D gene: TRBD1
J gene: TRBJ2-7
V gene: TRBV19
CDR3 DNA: TGTGCCAGTACGGGGACAGGGGGAGGCCCCTACGAGCAGTACTTC
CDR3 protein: CASTGTGGGPYEQYF

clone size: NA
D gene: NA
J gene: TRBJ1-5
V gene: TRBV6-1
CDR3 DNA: TGTGCCAGCAGGACAGCTTCCTACGATCAGCCCCAGCATTTT
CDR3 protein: CASRTASYDQPQHF

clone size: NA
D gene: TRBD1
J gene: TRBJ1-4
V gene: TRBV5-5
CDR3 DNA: TGTGCCAGCAGCCCTCGACAGGGGGCTAATGAAAAACTGTTTTTT
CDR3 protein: CASSPRQGANEKLFF

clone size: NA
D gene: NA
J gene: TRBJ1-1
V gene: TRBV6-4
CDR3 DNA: TGTGCCAGCAGTGAGTGGGGCGGCACTGAAGCTTTCTTT
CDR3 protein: CASSEWGGTEAFF

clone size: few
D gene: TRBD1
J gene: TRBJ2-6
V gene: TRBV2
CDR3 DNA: TGTGCCAGCAGATTACAGGGGGACTCTGGGGCCAACGTCCTGACTTTC
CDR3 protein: CASRLQGDSGANVLTF

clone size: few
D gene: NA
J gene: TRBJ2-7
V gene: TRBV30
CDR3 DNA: TGTGCCTGGGAGGAGGGCCCCTACGAGCAGTACTTC
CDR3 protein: CAWEEGPYEQYF

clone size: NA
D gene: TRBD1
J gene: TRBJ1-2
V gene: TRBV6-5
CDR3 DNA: TGTGCCAGCGGGGACAGTGGACTACGCTACACCTTC
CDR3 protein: CASGDSGLRYTF

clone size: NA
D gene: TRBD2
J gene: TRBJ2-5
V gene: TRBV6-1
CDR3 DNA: TGTGCCAGCCATCGACTAGCGGGGGTGGAGGGGACCCAGTACTTC
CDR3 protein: CASHRLAGVEGTQYF

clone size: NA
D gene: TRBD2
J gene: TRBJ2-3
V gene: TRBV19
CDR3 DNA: TGTGCCAGTACCCTTCGGGGGGGCTTTTCCGGAGATACGCAGTATTTT
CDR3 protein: CASTLRGGFSGDTQYF

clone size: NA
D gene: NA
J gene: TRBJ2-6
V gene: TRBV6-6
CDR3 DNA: TGTGCCAGCAGCTCAGGGCTCTCTGGGGCCAACGTCCTGACTTTC
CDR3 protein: CASSSGLSGANVLTF

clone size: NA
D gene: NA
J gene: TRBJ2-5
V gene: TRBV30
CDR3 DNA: TGTGCCTGCCACATGCGGGGCCAAGAGACCCAGTACTTC
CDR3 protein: CACHMRGQETQYF

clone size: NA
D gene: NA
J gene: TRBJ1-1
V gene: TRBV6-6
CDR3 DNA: TGTGCCAGCATAAAGGGGACTGAAGCTTTCTTT
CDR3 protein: CASIKGTEAFF

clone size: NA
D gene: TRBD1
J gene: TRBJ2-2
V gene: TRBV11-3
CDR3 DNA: TGTGCCAGCAGCTCGGGACAGGGAAACACCGGGGAGCTGTTTTTT
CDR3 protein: CASSSGQGNTGELFF

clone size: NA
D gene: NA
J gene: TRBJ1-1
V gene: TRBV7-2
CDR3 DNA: TGTGCCAGCAGCTTACGTATCTACACTGAAGCTTTCTTT
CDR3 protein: CASSLRIYTEAFF

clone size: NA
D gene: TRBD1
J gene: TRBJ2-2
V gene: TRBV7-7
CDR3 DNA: TGTGCTAGCAGCTTAGGCAGGGGGCAGGACACCGGGGAGCTGTTTTTT
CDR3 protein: CASSLGRGQDTGELFF

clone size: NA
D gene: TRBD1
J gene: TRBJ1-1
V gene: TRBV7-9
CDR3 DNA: TGTGCCAGCAGCCGGGACAGGACTGAAGCTTTCTTT
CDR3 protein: CASSRDRTEAFF

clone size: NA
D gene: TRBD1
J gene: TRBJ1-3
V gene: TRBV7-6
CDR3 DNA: TGTGCCAGCAGCTCAGGGGGAGGCTCTGGAAACACCATATATTTT
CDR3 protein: CASSSGGGSGNTIYF

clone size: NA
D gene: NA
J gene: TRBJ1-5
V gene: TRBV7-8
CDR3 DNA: TGTGCCAGCAGCTTAGAGGGGCAATTGAGCAATCAGCCCCAGCATTTT
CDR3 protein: CASSLEGQLSNQPQHF

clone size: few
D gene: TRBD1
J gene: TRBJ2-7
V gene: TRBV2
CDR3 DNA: TGTGCCATTCTAGGGACAGGGAATCCCTACGAGCAGTACTTC
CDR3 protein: CAILGTGNPYEQYF

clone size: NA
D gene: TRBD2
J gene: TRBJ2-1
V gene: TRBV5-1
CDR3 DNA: TGCGCCAGCAGCCTAGGACTAGCGGGGGGCAGTGAGCAGTTCTTC
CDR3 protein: CASSLGLAGGSEQFF